This TCR beta chain was documented in a study of blood T cell repertoires in COVID-19. The overall study: Nucleic acid was either cDNA or gDNA, and it came from T cells, B-cell-depleted T cells, or PBMCs.

The study drew participants aged about 18 to 90 years from some 23 US areas. Participants had their cohort set by participant-reported clinical history. The germline V gene encodes CDR1 SGHDN and CDR2 FVKESK. The CDR3 loop spans 13 amino acids. V lost 6 bases, J lost 4 bases, and 9 bases lay in between. Methods used by the authors: Amplified reference gene primers provided the basis for estimating nucleated cell counts. Generated by immunoSEQ multiplex PCR, the TCRdb table keeps only in-frame clones and is missing some. That table supplies the V and J calls and clone size; D and trimming were determined from the DNA. The sample has approximately 260,000 clones; 86% are singletons.

J is TRBJ2-2 and V is TRBV14, with D possibly matching TRBD2 (6 bases). This receptor was identified in a woman aged 40 to 49 with acute COVID-19. Sequenced material: PBMCs or T cells enriched from blood (not recorded which). CDR3: CASRRLVTGELFF. In DNA form, the CDR3 reads TGTGCCAGCAGACGACTAGTCACCGGGGAGCTGTTTTTT.